This T cell receptor beta chain emerged from a study of T cell repertoires in cytomegalovirus infection. This clonotype was seen ten or more times. Its antigen is not identified. TCRdb called the reads again in MiXCR, with one record for every CDR3 protein. The table lists about 120,000 distinct CDR3 sequences, roughly 9.1% of them singletons. The CDR3 has 14 amino acids. V was pared by 5 bases and J by 2 bases, with 4 bases of the junction left unmatched. Germline lookup yields CDR1 SGHTA and CDR2 FQGNSA. The chain couples TRBV7-2 to TRBJ2-5, with 8 bases lining up with TRBD2. This TCR was sampled from a human donor in good health (CMV status not recorded). Some clones in this sample may be carry-over from other donors' samples. Material for sequencing was PBMCs, sequenced either directly or after in vitro stimulation (not recorded which). The CDR3 here is CASSPGTRQETQYF. CDR3 coding DNA: TGTGCCAGCAGCCCTGGGACTAGACAAGAGACCCAGTACTTC. Supplemented by reference TRBV7-2 and TRBJ2-5, the full variable domain reads GAGVSQSPSNKVTEKGKDVELRCDPISGHTALYWYRQSLGQGLEFLIYFQGNSAPDKSGLPSDRFSAERTGGSVSTLTIQRTQQEDSAVYLCASSPGTRQETQYFGPGTRLLVL.